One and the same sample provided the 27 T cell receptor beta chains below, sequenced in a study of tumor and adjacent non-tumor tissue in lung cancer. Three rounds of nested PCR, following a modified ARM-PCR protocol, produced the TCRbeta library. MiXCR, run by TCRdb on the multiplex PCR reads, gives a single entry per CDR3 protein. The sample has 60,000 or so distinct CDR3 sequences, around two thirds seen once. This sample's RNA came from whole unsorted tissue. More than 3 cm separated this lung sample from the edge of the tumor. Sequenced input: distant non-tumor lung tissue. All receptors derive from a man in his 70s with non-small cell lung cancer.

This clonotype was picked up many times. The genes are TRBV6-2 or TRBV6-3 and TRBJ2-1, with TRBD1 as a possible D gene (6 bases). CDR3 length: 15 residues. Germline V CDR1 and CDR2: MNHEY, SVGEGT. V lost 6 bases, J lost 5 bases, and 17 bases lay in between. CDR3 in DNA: TGTGCCAGCAGCAACTTCGGACAGAACCACAATGAGCAGTTCTTC. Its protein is CASSNFGQNHNEQFF.

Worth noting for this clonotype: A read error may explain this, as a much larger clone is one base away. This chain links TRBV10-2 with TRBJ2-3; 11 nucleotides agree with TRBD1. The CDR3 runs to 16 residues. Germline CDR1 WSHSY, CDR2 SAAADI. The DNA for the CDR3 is TGCGTCAGCAGTGGCCCTCATGGACAGGGGGCAAATACGCAGTATTTT. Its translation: CVSSGPHGQGANTQYF.

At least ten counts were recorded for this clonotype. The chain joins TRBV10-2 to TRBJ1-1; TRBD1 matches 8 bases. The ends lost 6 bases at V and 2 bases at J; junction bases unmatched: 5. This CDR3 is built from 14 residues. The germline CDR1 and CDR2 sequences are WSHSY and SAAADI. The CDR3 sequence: CASRDDRGNTEAFF. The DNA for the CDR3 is TGCGCCAGCAGAGATGACAGGGGAAACACTGAAGCTTTCTTT.

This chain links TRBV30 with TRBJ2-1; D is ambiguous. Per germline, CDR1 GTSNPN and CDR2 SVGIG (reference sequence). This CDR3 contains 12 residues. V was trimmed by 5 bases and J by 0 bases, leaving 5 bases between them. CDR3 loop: CAWSSSYNEQFF. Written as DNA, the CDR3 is TGTGCCTGGTCAAGCTCCTACAATGAGCAGTTCTTC.

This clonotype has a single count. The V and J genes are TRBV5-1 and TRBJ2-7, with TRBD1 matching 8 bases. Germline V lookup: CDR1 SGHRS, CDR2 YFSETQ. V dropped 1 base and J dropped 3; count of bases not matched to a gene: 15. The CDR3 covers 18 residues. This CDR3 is CASSLWTGTTNRGYEQYF. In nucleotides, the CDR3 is TGCGCCAGCAGCTTGTGGACAGGGACCACAAACAGGGGCTACGAGCAGTACTTC. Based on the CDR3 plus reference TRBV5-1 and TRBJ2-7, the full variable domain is KAGVTQTPRYLIKTRGQQVTLSCSPISGHRSVSWYQQTPGQGLQFLFEYFSETQRNKGNFPGRFSGRQFSNSRSEMNVSTLELGDSALYLCASSLWTGTTNRGYEQYFGPGTRLTVT.

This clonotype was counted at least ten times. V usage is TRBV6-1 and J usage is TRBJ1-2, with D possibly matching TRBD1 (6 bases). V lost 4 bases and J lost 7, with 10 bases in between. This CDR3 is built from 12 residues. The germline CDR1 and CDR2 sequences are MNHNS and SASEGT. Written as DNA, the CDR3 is TGTGCCAGCAGTGGAAGAGGGGGTGGCTACACCTTC. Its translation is CASSGRGGGYTF.

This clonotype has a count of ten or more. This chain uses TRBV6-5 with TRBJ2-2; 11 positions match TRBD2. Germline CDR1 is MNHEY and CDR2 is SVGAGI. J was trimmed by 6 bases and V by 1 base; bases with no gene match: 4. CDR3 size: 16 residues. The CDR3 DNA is TGTGCCAGCAGTTACTTCCGACTAGCGGGGCCCGGGGAGCTGTTTTTT. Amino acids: CASSYFRLAGPGELFF.

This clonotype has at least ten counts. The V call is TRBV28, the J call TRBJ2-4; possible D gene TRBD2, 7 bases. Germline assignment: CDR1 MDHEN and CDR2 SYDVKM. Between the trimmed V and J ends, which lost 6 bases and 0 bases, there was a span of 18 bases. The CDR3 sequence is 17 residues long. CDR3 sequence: CASRLIGGRLAKNIQYF. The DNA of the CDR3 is TGTGCCAGCAGACTTATCGGGGGGCGCCTAGCCAAAAACATTCAGTACTTC.

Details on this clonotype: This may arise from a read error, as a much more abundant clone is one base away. The CDR3 DNA is TGTGCCAGCAGTCATCAGGGGGGTTCGGTAGAGCAGTACTTC. Protein: CASSHQGGSVEQYF. The chain recombines TRBV6-5 with TRBJ2-7, with D perhaps TRBD1 (7 bases). The CDR3 contains 14 residues. V lost 5 bases and J 7 bases, leaving 18 bases between the germline ends. Germline CDR1 reads MNHEY; CDR2 reads SVGAGI.

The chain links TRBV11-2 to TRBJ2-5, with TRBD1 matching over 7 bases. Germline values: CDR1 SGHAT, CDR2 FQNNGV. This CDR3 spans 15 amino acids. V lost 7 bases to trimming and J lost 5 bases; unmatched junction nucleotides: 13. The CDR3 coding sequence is TGTGCCAGCAACCCCGGGGACAGAGACGCGGAGACCCAGTACTTC. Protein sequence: CASNPGDRDAETQYF.

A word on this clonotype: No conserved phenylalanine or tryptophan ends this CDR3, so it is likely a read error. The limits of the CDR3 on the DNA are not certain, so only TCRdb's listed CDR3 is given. The CDR3: CSVDGTGAGADTEYS. V gene TRBV29-1 combines with J gene TRBJ2-3; TRBD1, the table's D call, was not compared with the DNA. The CDR3 is made up of 15 amino acids, end residues included. Germline V CDR1 and CDR2: SQVTM, ANQGSEA.

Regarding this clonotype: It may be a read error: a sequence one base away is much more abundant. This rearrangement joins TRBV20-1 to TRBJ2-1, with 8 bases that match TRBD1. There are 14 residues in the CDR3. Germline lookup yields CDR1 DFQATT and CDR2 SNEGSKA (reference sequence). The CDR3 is CNAGQGASDNEQFF. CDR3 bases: TGCAATGCTGGGCAGGGGGCATCAGACAATGAGCAGTTCTTC.

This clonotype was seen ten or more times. The CDR3 coding sequence is TGTGCCAGCAGCCGGAACACAGATACGCAGTATTTT. This translates into CASSRNTDTQYF. The chain is built from TRBV12-3 or TRBV12-4 and TRBJ2-3; no definite D call. The V end was cut by 6 bases, the J end by 2 bases, with 6 bases between. This CDR3 region has 12 residues.

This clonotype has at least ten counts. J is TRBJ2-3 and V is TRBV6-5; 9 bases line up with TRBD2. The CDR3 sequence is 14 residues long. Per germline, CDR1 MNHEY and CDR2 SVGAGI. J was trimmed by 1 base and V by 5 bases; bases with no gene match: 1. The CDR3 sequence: CASSRLAGTDTQYF. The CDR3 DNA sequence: TGTGCCAGCAGTCGACTAGCGGGCACAGATACGCAGTATTTT.

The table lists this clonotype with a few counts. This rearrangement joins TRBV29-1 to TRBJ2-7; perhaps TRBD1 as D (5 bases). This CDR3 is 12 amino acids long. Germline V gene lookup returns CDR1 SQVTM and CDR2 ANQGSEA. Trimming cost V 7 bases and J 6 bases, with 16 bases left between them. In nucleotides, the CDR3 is TGCAGCGGGTCAGGGTTCGGTGTCGAGCAGTACTTC. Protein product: CSGSGFGVEQYF.

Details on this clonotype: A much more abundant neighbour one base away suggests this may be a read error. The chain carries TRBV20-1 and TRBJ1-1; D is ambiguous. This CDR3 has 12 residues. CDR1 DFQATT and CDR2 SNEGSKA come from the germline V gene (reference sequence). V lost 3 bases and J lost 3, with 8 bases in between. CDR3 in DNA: TGCAGTGCTAGCCGGCTGGACACTGAAGCTTTCTTT. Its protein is CSASRLDTEAFF.

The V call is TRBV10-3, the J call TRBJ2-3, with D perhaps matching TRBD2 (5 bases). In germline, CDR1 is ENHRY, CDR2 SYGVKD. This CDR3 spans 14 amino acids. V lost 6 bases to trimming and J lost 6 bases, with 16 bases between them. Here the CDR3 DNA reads TGTGCCATCAGCTTTTTAGATGGGGAGGATACGCAGTATTTT. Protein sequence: CAISFLDGEDTQYF.

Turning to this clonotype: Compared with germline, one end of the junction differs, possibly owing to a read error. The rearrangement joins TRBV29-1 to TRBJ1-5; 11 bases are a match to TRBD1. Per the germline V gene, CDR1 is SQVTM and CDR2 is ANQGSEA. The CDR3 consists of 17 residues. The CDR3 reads CGVENGTGGSSNQPQHF. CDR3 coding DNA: TGCGGCGTAGAGAACGGGACAGGGGGTTCGAGCAATCAGCCCCAGCATTTT.

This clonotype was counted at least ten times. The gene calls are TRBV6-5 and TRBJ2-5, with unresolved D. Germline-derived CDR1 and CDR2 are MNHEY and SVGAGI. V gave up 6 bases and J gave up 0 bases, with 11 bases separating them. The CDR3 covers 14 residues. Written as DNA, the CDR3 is TGTGCCAGCAGCCGCGCCACGGACCAAGAGACCCAGTACTTC. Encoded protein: CASSRATDQETQYF.

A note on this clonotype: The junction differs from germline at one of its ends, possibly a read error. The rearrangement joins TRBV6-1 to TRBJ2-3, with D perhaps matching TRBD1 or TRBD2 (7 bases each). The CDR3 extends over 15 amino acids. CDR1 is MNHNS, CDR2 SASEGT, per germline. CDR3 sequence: CARRLLPGGTDMQYF. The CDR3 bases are TGTGCCCGCAGACTTCTGCCCGGGGGGACAGATATGCAGTATTTT.

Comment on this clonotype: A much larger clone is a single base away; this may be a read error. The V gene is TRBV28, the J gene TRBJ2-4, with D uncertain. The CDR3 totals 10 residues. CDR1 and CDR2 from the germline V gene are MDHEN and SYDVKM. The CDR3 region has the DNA TGTGACAGCAGTCGGAACATTCAGTACTTC. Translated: CDSSRNIQYF.

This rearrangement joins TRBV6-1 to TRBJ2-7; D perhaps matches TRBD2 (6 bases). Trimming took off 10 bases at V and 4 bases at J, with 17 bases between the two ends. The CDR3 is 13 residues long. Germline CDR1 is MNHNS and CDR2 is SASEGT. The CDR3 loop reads CANREGTEYEQYF. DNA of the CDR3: TGTGCCAACAGAGAAGGGACTGAATACGAGCAGTACTTC.

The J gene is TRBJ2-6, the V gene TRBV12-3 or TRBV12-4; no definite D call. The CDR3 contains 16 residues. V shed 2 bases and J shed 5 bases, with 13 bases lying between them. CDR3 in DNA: TGTGCCAGCAGTTTAACCCTCTCGGCTAGGGCCAACGTCCTGACTTTC. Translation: CASSLTLSARANVLTF.

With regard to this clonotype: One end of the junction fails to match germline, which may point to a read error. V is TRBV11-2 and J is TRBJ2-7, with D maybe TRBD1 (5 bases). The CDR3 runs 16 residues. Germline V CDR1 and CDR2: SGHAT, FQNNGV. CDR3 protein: CASTRPGMGSLYDQYF. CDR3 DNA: TGCGCCAGCACAAGACCAGGGATGGGCAGTTTGTACGACCAGTACTTC. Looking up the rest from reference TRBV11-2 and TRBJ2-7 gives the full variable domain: EAGVAQSPRYKIIEKRQSVAFWCNPISGHATLYWYQQILGQGPKLLIQFQNNGVVDDSQLPKDRFSAERLKGVDSTLKIQPAKLEDSAVYLCASTRPGMGSLYDQYFGPGTRLTVT.

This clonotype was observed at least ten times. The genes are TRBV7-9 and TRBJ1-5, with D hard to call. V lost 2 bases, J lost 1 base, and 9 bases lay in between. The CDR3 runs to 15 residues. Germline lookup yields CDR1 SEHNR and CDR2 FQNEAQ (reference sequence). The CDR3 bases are TGTGCCAGCAGCTTATCGGGAGGCAGCAATCAGCCCCAGCATTTT. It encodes CASSLSGGSNQPQHF.

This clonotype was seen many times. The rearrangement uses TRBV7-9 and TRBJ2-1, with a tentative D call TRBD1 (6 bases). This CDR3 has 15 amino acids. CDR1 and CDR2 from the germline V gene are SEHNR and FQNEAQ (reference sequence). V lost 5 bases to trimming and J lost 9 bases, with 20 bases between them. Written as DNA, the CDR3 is TGTGCCAGCAGCCTGACCGGGACAAGTTCTAGTGAGCAGTTCTTC. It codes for CASSLTGTSSSEQFF.

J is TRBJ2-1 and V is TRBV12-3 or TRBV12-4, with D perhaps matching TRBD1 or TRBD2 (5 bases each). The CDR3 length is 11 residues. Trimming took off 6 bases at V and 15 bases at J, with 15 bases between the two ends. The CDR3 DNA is TGTGCCAGCAGGCAAGGGGTCGGACTGTTCTTC. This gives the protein CASRQGVGLFF.